Below are 19 T cell receptor beta chains sequenced from a single sample in a study of blood T cell repertoires in COVID-19. TCRdb keeps only in-frame clones here, not all; method: immunoSEQ multiplex PCR. Of some 140,000 clones in the sample, roughly 87% were seen once. Sequenced input: PBMCs or T cells enriched from blood (not recorded which). These TCRs come from a man between 25 and 39 years old who had recovered from COVID-19.

This clone occurred a few times. The genes are TRBV7-8 and TRBJ1-6; TRBD1 aligns across 11 bases. The V and J ends lost 2 bases and 1 base, in that order; junction bases with no gene match: 7. Germline V gene data show CDR1 as SGHVS and CDR2 as FQNEAQ. This CDR3 region has 19 residues. The CDR3 reads CASSLRPGQGASYNSPLHF. CDR3 nucleotide sequence: TGTGCCAGCAGCTTAAGGCCCGGACAGGGGGCTTCCTATAATTCACCCCTCCACTTT.

This clone was picked up one time. The rearrangement links TRBV6-6 to TRBJ1-6; D unclear. CDR1 is MNHNY, CDR2 SVGAGI, per germline (reference sequence). V lost 0 bases, J lost 8 bases, and 11 bases lay in between. This CDR3 is built from 15 residues. The CDR3 here is CASSYSIAGDSPLHF. CDR3 nucleotides: TGTGCCAGCAGTTACTCGATAGCCGGGGATTCACCCCTCCACTTT.

CDR3 in amino acids: CSGTLNTEAFF. The CDR3 region has the DNA TGCAGTGGGACACTAAACACTGAAGCTTTCTTT. The rearrangement uses TRBV29-1 and TRBJ1-1; a possible D gene is TRBD1 (6 bases). CDR1 and CDR2 from the germline V gene are SQVTM and ANQGSEA. The CDR3 is 11 amino acids.

The chain has TRBV13 and TRBJ2-4; D gene ambiguous. Germline V gives CDR1 PRHDT, CDR2 FYEKMQ (reference sequence). This CDR3 has 15 residues. The V end was cut by 2 bases, the J end by 9 bases, with 17 bases between. The CDR3 reads CASSLRRSSIGIQYF. In DNA, the CDR3 is TGTGCCAGCAGCTTACGTCGGAGTAGTATAGGCATTCAGTACTTC.

The rearrangement uses TRBV13 and TRBJ2-1; 8 bases match TRBD2. With V trimmed by 0 bases and J by 0 bases, 4 bases remained unmatched. The CDR3 contains 17 residues. The V gene's germline CDR1 is PRHDT and CDR2 FYEKMQ (reference sequence). The CDR3 loop is CASSLGQSGSSYNEQFF. CDR3 nucleotide sequence: TGTGCCAGCAGCTTAGGCCAAAGCGGGAGCTCCTACAATGAGCAGTTCTTC.

The rearrangement links TRBV14 to TRBJ2-6; D may be TRBD1 (6 bases). Germline V CDR1 and CDR2: SGHDN, FVKESK. Trimming took 3 bases from V and 2 from J, leaving 11 bases between them. The CDR3 length is 16 residues. For the CDR3, the DNA is TGTGCCAGCAGCCACCGCCGACAGGCTGGGGCCAACGTCCTGACTTTC. Amino acid sequence: CASSHRRQAGANVLTF.

The chain uses TRBV29-1 and TRBJ2-5; TRBD2 matches at 9 bases. Germline values: CDR1 SQVTM, CDR2 ANQGSEA. The CDR3 totals 16 residues. The ends lost 3 bases at V and 4 bases at J; junction bases unmatched: 12. In DNA form, the CDR3 reads TGCAGCGTTGACGGCGGGGGGGCGGCCCTCCCAGAGACCCAGTACTTC. Translated, it gives CSVDGGGAALPETQYF.

This clone has just a few counts. The V call is TRBV5-1, the J call TRBJ2-5; the D gene is possibly TRBD1 (6 bases). This CDR3 region has 15 residues. V dropped 0 bases and J dropped 3 bases, with 12 bases sitting between them. CDR1 is SGHRS, CDR2 YFSETQ, per germline. In nucleotides, the CDR3 is TGCGCCAGCAGCTTGGCCCACAGGGTGGAAGAGACCCAGTACTTC. It specifies CASSLAHRVEETQYF.

V usage is TRBV2 and J usage is TRBJ2-7; unclear D gene. Germline CDR1 reads SNHLY; CDR2 reads FYNNEI. This CDR3 contains 15 residues. The V and J ends lost 3 bases and 3 bases respectively, with 15 bases between them. The CDR3 DNA follows: TGTGCCAGCAGTGACGCCGCGGAGATGGTCTACGAGCAGTACTTC. This codes for CASSDAAEMVYEQYF.

The gene calls are TRBV2 and TRBJ2-2, with D possibly being TRBD1 (6 bases). The V end was cut by 5 bases, the J end by 0 bases, with 10 bases between. Germline CDR1 is SNHLY and CDR2 is FYNNEI. The CDR3 runs to 15 residues. CDR3 sequence: CASSIDRPNTGELFF. CDR3 nucleotide sequence: TGTGCCAGCAGTATAGACAGGCCGAACACCGGGGAGCTGTTTTTT.

This clone occurred a few times. The rearrangement uses TRBV19 and TRBJ1-2; 10 positions match TRBD1. In germline, CDR1 is LNHDA, CDR2 SQIVND (reference sequence). This CDR3 has 15 residues. Trimming took 7 bases from V and 4 from J; bases not matched to a gene: 9. CDR3 nucleotide sequence: TGTGCCAGTAAAGAGGGGGGACAGGGGTCCTATGGCTACACCTTC. This codes for CASKEGGQGSYGYTF.

This sequence joins TRBV5-4 and TRBJ2-7; TRBD1 aligns across 9 bases. There are 14 residues in the CDR3. The ends lost 3 bases at V and 2 bases at J; junction bases unmatched: 3. CDR1 is SGHNT and CDR2 is YYREEE in the germline V gene (reference sequence). In DNA, the CDR3 is TGTGCCAGCAGCTCCGGGACAGGGACCTACGAGCAGTACTTC. Protein product: CASSSGTGTYEQYF.

This chain uses TRBV27 with TRBJ2-7, with 7 bases that match TRBD1. The ends lost 6 bases at V and 5 bases at J; junction bases unmatched: 13. The CDR3 has 15 amino acids. Germline V gives CDR1 MNHEY, CDR2 SMNVEV (reference sequence). The CDR3 region has the DNA TGTGCCAGCAGACCTGGGACAGCCTTAGGCCACGAGCAGTACTTC. Translating gives CASRPGTALGHEQYF.

The chain couples TRBV5-1 to TRBJ2-2; 10 nucleotides line up with TRBD1. The V and J ends lost 0 bases and 7 bases, in that order; junction bases with no gene match: 9. The CDR3 sequence is 17 residues long. CDR1 is SGHRS, CDR2 YFSETQ, per germline. The CDR3 region is CASSLAGQGVKNGELFF. The DNA for the CDR3 is TGCGCCAGCAGCTTGGCCGGACAGGGGGTGAAGAACGGGGAGCTGTTTTTT.

The genes are TRBV18 and TRBJ1-1; 8 bases map to TRBD1. The CDR3 is 15 amino acids. CDR1 and CDR2 (germline): KGHSH, LQKENI. V lost 6 bases and J lost 1; bases outside the gene matches: 7. CDR3 sequence: CASSGQGGANTEAFF. CDR3 bases: TGTGCCAGCTCTGGACAGGGTGGAGCGAACACTGAAGCTTTCTTT.

J is TRBJ2-7 and V is TRBV27; maybe TRBD2 (5 bases). Germline V CDR1 and CDR2: MNHEY, SMNVEV (reference sequence). The CDR3 is 16 residues long. V gave up 5 bases and J gave up 0 bases, with 17 bases separating them. In DNA form, the CDR3 reads TGTGCCAGCAGTCCATCGACTGGACTCCTCTCCTACGAGCAGTACTTC. It yields the protein CASSPSTGLLSYEQYF.

The rearrangement uses TRBV2 and TRBJ1-1; 9 bases fit TRBD1. This CDR3 spans 14 amino acids. The V segment lost 7 bases and the J segment 4 bases; nucleotides outside the gene matches: 7. CDR1 is SNHLY, CDR2 FYNNEI, per germline. Here the CDR3 reads CASIPGTGLTEAFF. The CDR3 DNA is TGTGCCAGCATCCCCGGGACAGGGCTCACTGAAGCTTTCTTT. The whole variable domain, filled in from reference TRBV2 and TRBJ1-1, reads EPEVTQTPSHQVTQMGQEVILRCVPISNHLYFYWYRQILGQKVEFLVSFYNNEISEKSEIFDDQFSVERPDGSNFTLKIRSTKLEDSAMYFCASIPGTGLTEAFFGQGTRLTVV.

V gene TRBV30 combines with J gene TRBJ1-2; weak D call: TRBD1 (6 bases). This CDR3 has 17 amino acids. The V gene's germline CDR1 is GTSNPN and CDR2 SVGIG (reference sequence). V was trimmed by 2 bases and J by 4 bases, leaving 23 bases between them. CDR3 nucleotides: TGTGCCTGGAGTAAAATCCTCCAGACGGACAGCTTCTATGGCTACACCTTC. Its protein product is CAWSKILQTDSFYGYTF.

V gene TRBV27 combines with J gene TRBJ1-2, with D possibly being TRBD1 (5 bases). The CDR3 consists of 15 residues. Germline V gene data show CDR1 as MNHEY and CDR2 as SMNVEV (reference sequence). V lost 6 bases, J lost 1 base, and 15 bases lay in between. The CDR3 DNA reads TGTGCCAGCAGCATACCAGGGCATGGTAACTATGGCTACACCTTC. Protein product: CASSIPGHGNYGYTF.